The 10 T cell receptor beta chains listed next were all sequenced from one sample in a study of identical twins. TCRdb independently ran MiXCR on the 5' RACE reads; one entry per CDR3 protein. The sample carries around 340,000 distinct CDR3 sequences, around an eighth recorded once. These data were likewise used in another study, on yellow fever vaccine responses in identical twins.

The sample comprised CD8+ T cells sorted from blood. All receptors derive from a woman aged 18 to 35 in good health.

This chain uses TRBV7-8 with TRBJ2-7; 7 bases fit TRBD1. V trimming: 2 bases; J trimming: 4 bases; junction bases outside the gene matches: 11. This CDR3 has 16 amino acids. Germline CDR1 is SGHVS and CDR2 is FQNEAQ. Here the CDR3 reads CASSLIYTGVGYEQYF. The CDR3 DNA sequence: TGTGCCAGCAGCTTAATTTATACAGGGGTGGGTTACGAGCAGTACTTC.

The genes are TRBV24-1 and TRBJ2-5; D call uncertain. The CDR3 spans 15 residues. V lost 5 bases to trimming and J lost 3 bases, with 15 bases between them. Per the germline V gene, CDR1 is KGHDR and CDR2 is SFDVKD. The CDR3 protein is CATSVTGSREETQYF. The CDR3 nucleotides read TGTGCCACCAGTGTGACGGGTTCTCGGGAAGAGACCCAGTACTTC.

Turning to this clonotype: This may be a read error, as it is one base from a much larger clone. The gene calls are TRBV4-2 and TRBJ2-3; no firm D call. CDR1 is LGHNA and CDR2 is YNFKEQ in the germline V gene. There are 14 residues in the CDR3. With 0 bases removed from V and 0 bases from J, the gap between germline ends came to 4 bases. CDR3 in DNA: TGTGCCAGCAGCCAAGAAGTTAGCACAGATACGCAGTATTTT. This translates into CASSQEVSTDTQYF.

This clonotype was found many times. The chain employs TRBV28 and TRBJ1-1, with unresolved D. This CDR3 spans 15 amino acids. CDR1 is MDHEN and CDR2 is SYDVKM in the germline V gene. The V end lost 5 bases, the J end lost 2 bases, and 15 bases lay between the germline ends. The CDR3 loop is CASSLTPEGNTEAFF. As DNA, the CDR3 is TGTGCCAGCAGTCTTACCCCCGAGGGAAACACTGAAGCTTTCTTT.

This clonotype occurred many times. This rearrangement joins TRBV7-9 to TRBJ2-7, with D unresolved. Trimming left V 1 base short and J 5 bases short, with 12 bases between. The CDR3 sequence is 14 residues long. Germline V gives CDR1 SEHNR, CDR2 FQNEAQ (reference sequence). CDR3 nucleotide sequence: TGTGCCAGCAGCTTAGGGACGGTTCGTGACGAGCAGTACGTC. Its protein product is CASSLGTVRDEQYV.

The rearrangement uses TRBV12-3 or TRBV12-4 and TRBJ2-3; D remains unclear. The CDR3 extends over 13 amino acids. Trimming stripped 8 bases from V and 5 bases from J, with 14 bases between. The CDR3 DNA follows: TGTGCCAGCGATACCGACCACCGAGATACGCAGTATTTT. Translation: CASDTDHRDTQYF.

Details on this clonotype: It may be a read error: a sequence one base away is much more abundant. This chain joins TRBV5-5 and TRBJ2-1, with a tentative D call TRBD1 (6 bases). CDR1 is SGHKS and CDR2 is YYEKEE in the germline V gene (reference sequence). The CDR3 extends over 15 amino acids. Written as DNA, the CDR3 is TGTGCCAGCAGCTTCCGGGACATGGCTTACAATGAGCAGCTCTTC. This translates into CASSFRDMAYNEQLF. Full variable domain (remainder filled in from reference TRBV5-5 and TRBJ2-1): DAGVTQSPTHLIKTRGQQVTLRCSPISGHKSVSWYQQVLGQGPQFIFQYYEKEERGRGNFPDRFSARQFPNYSSELNVNALLLGDSALYLCASSFRDMAYNEQLFGPGTRLTVL.

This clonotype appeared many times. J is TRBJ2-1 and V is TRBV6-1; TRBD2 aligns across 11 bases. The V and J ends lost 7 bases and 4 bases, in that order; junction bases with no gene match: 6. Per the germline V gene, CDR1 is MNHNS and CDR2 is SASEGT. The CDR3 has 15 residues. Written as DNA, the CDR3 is TGTGCCAGCACCCCGGGACTAGCGGAGTACAATGAGCAGTTCTTC. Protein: CASTPGLAEYNEQFF.

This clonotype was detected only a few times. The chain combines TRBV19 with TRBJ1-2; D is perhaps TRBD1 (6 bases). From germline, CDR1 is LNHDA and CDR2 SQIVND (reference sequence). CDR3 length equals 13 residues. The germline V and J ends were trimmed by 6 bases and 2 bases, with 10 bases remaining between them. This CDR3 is CASRYGQNYGYTF. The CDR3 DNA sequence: TGTGCCAGTAGGTACGGACAGAACTATGGCTACACCTTC.

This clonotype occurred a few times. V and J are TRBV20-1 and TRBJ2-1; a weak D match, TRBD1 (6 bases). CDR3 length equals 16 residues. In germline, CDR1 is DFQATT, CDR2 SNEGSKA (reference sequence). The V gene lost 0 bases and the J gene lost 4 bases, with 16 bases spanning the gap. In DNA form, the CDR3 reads TGCAGTGCTAGAGACCCAGGACAGAGCGCTTACAATGAGCAGTTCTTC. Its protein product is CSARDPGQSAYNEQFF.